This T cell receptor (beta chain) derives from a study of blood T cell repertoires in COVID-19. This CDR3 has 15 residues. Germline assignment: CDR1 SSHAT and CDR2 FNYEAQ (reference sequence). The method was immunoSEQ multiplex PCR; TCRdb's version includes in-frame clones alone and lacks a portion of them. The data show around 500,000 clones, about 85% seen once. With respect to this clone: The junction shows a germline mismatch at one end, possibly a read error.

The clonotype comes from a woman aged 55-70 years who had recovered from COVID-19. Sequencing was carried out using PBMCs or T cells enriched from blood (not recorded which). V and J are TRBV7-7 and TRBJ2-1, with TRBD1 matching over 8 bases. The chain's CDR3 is CASSRGLAPYNEQFF. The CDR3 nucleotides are TGTGCTAGCAGCAGGGGGCTCGCCCCCTACAATGAGCAGTTCTTC.